Below, 21 T cell receptor beta chains from the same sample are listed, as sequenced in a study of blood T cells in healthy people across ages. With a J-beta primer mix and a sample-barcoded 5' primer, a second PCR ran about 7 to 12 cycles. TCRdb passed the 5' RACE reads through MiXCR, listing each CDR3 protein once. This table has just under 750,000 distinct CDR3 sequences, about a fifth appearing once. The sequenced material came from blood. The receptors originated from a man aged 65 to 85 in good health.

The chain links TRBV19 to TRBJ2-7; a weak D match, TRBD1 (5 bases). Gene TRBJ2-5 matches the end of the DNA better, so the J call may be wrong. Germline V gene data show CDR1 as LNHDA and CDR2 as SQIVND (reference sequence). This CDR3 has 17 amino acids. Written as DNA, the CDR3 is TGTGCCAGTAGCCGAGCCGGGTCGGACAAAAAAAGGGAGACCCAGTACTTC. Its translation: CASSRAGSDKKRETQYF.

V and J are TRBV5-1 and TRBJ1-2; tentative D call: TRBD1 (6 bases). V dropped 7 bases and J dropped 4 bases, with 8 bases sitting between them. CDR1 is SGHRS, CDR2 YFSETQ, per germline. The CDR3 is made up of 11 amino acids. CDR3 DNA sequence: TGCGCCAGCGCGGACAGCTATGGCTACACCTTC. Translating it yields CASADSYGYTF.

This clonotype was detected only a few times. The gene calls are TRBV28 and TRBJ2-3, with a weak D call TRBD2 (5 bases). V was cut by 2 bases and J by 1 base, with 13 bases left in between. The CDR3 consists of 16 residues. Germline lookup yields CDR1 MDHEN and CDR2 SYDVKM. The CDR3 coding sequence is TGTGCCAGCAGTTTAGCGGACTGGGGTGGCACAGATACGCAGTATTTT. This gives the protein CASSLADWGGTDTQYF.

In this sample, this clonotype turned up a few times. This chain connects TRBV29-1 to TRBJ2-5; tentative D call: TRBD1 (5 bases). The assigned J gene may be wrong: the sequence end matches TRBJ2-7 better. The CDR3 runs 14 residues. Germline values: CDR1 SQVTM, CDR2 ANQGSEA. This chain's CDR3 is CSVLVSGQPYEQYV. CDR3 DNA sequence: TGCAGCGTTTTGGTGTCAGGGCAGCCCTACGAGCAGTACGTC.

The V gene is TRBV10-2, the J gene TRBJ2-7; D tentatively fits TRBD1 or TRBD2 (7 bases each). Germline lookup yields CDR1 WSHSY and CDR2 SAAADI. The CDR3 runs 14 residues. Trimming removed 4 bases from V and 5 bases from J, with 15 bases in between. The CDR3 DNA reads TGCGCCAGCAGTGTCCAGGGGGGGAAGGACGAGCAGTACTTC. Protein: CASSVQGGKDEQYF.

This clonotype occurred a few times. The chain couples TRBV5-1 to TRBJ2-7, with 8 nucleotides matching TRBD2. CDR3 size: 11 residues. Germline CDR1 is SGHRS and CDR2 is YFSETQ. V trimming: 7 bases; J trimming: 12 bases; junction bases outside the gene matches: 9. CDR3 protein: CASVHGTSSYV. Here the CDR3 DNA reads TGCGCCAGCGTGCACGGGACTAGTTCGTACGTC.

This clonotype was detected only a few times. The chain uses TRBV4-1 and TRBJ1-1; TRBD1 matches 7 bases. CDR3 length: 15 amino acids. Per the germline V gene, CDR1 is MGHRA and CDR2 is YSYEKL. Losses at the gene ends were 8 bases for V and 1 base for J; bases not matched to a gene: 10. The CDR3 sequence: CASFEEGARNTEAFF. In nucleotides, the CDR3 is TGCGCCAGCTTCGAAGAGGGGGCACGGAACACTGAAGCTTTCTTT.

In regard to this clonotype: One end of the junction fails to match germline, which may point to a read error. CDR3 in amino acids: CASSLDLSGTEASF. CDR3 nucleotide sequence: TGTGCCAGCAGCTTAGATCTATCAGGTACTGAAGCTTCCTTT. The chain carries TRBV11-2 and TRBJ1-1, with unresolved D. The CDR3 is 14 residues long. Germline CDR1 reads SGHAT; CDR2 reads FQNNGV.

This clonotype came up a few times. The rearrangement joins TRBV12-3 or TRBV12-4 to TRBJ2-1, with D maybe TRBD1 (5 bases). The CDR3 extends over 14 amino acids. V lost 5 bases and J lost 5, with 13 bases in between. For the CDR3, the DNA is TGTGCCAGCAGTACACGATACAGGAACAATGAGCAGTTCTTC. This encodes CASSTRYRNNEQFF.

In its sample, this clonotype was seen a few times. The chain has TRBV5-1 and TRBJ1-2, with D tentatively TRBD1 (5 bases). The CDR3 contains 13 residues. Between the trimmed V and J ends, which lost 0 bases and 6 bases, there was a span of 9 bases. Per the germline V gene, CDR1 is SGHRS and CDR2 is YFSETQ. The CDR3 here is CASSLAATDGYTF. DNA for the CDR3: TGCGCCAGCAGCTTGGCCGCGACAGATGGCTACACCTTC.

This clonotype was detected only a few times. J is TRBJ1-1 and V is TRBV18; TRBD1 matches at 12 bases. Germline CDR1 KGHSH, CDR2 LQKENI. CDR3 length: 16 residues. With 3 bases clipped from V and 5 bases from J, the junction kept 7 bases outside the gene matches. The CDR3 region has the DNA TGTGCCAGCTCACCTGGGACAGGGGGCCGCGAGACTGAAGCTTTCTTT. Its protein product is CASSPGTGGRETEAFF.

The gene calls are TRBV29-1 and TRBJ1-3; unclear D gene. The V end lost 6 bases, the J end lost 4 bases, and 16 bases lay between the germline ends. Germline CDR1 reads SQVTM; CDR2 reads ANQGSEA. The CDR3 has 14 amino acids. CDR3 region: CSVEWTNAGNTIYF. For the CDR3, the DNA is TGCAGCGTCGAATGGACTAATGCCGGAAACACCATATATTTT.

This clonotype showed up just a few times. The chain combines TRBV10-3 with TRBJ2-1, with 9 bases lining up with TRBD2. CDR3 size: 15 residues. In germline, CDR1 is ENHRY, CDR2 SYGVKD. V lost 8 bases and J lost 4; bases outside the gene matches: 9. Here the CDR3 reads CAIGRLAEGYNEQFF. CDR3 nucleotides: TGTGCCATCGGGAGACTAGCGGAGGGGTACAATGAGCAGTTCTTC.

This chain connects TRBV3-1 to TRBJ2-3; 8 bases match TRBD1. V was pared by 5 bases and J by 0 bases, with 4 bases of the junction left unmatched. CDR3 length equals 15 residues. Germline V gives CDR1 LGHDT, CDR2 YNNKEL (reference sequence). CDR3 DNA: TGTGCCAGCAGCTTCCGGGACAGGAGCACAGATACGCAGTATTTT. Its protein is CASSFRDRSTDTQYF.

This clonotype was detected a few times. V usage is TRBV12-3 or TRBV12-4 and J usage is TRBJ2-5, with TRBD2 matching over 7 bases. The length of the CDR3 is 15 residues. Trimming took 6 bases from V and 2 from J; bases not matched to a gene: 9. Here the CDR3 reads CASSFAGGGQETQYF. CDR3 coding DNA: TGTGCCAGCAGCTTCGCCGGCGGGGGTCAAGAGACCCAGTACTTC.

J is TRBJ2-3 and V is TRBV20-1; 11 bases map to TRBD2. V was clipped by 5 bases and J by 1 base; unmatched bases: 5. Per the germline V gene, CDR1 is DFQATT and CDR2 is SNEGSKA (reference sequence). This CDR3 region has 15 residues. The chain's CDR3 is CSAFSGLAGTDTQYF. Here the CDR3 DNA reads TGCAGTGCTTTTTCGGGACTAGCGGGCACAGATACGCAGTATTTT.

This clonotype has more than one count but fewer than ten. The chain combines TRBV6-2 or TRBV6-3 with TRBJ1-5, with D possibly being TRBD1 (5 bases). The V gene's germline CDR1 is MNHEY and CDR2 SVGEGT. V was shortened by 4 bases and J by 9 bases, with 10 bases between the two germline ends. This CDR3 comprises 12 residues. CDR3 amino acids: CASSSTVPPQHF. CDR3 DNA sequence: TGTGCCAGCAGTTCGACAGTTCCGCCCCAGCATTTT.

V gene TRBV20-1 combines with J gene TRBJ1-5; 7 bases map to TRBD1. CDR1 DFQATT and CDR2 SNEGSKA come from the germline V gene (reference sequence). V lost 1 base to trimming and J lost 7 bases; unmatched junction nucleotides: 7. This CDR3 is 14 amino acids long. As DNA, the CDR3 is TGCAGTGCTAGAGCTGACAGGGCCGGACAGCCCCAGCATTTT. Its translation is CSARADRAGQPQHF.

The V gene is TRBV20-1, the J gene TRBJ1-2; D possibly corresponds to TRBD1 (5 bases). Germline lookup yields CDR1 DFQATT and CDR2 SNEGSKA (reference sequence). Trimming removed 3 bases at V and 8 bases at J, with 13 bases between. The CDR3 length is 12 residues. The CDR3 sequence is CSASFREEGYTF. In nucleotides, the CDR3 is TGCAGTGCTAGTTTCAGGGAGGAAGGCTACACCTTC.

This clonotype has just a few counts. The chain has TRBV18 and TRBJ2-5; D gene uncertain. The CDR3 has 15 amino acids. V lost 3 bases and J 1 base, leaving 12 bases between the germline ends. Germline-derived CDR1 and CDR2 are KGHSH and LQKENI. CDR3 amino acids: CASSPSGTAQETQYF. The CDR3 nucleotides read TGTGCCAGCTCACCGTCGGGTACCGCCCAAGAGACCCAGTACTTC.

At least ten counts were recorded for this clonotype. The chain employs TRBV6-1 and TRBJ1-5; D may be TRBD1 (6 bases). The ends were cut back, 6 bases at V and 2 bases at J, with 23 bases in the middle. This CDR3 has 18 residues. CDR1 is MNHNS and CDR2 is SASEGT in the germline V gene. The CDR3: CASSQGFWVRQGNQPQHF. CDR3 sequence (DNA): TGTGCCAGCAGCCAGGGGTTTTGGGTCAGACAGGGCAATCAGCCCCAGCATTTT.